A single sample gave rise to the 31 T cell receptor beta chains below, sequenced in a study of blood T cell repertoires in COVID-19. Here immunoSEQ multiplex PCR was the method, and the copy in TCRdb shows in-frame clones only, minus some. The table has 250,000 to 300,000 clones, about 76% seen once. Sample: peripheral blood. The receptors come from a woman in her fifties or sixties with active or convalescent COVID-19.

This chain connects TRBV15 to TRBJ2-1, with 9 bases matching TRBD1. Per germline, CDR1 LNHNV and CDR2 YYDKDF (reference sequence). Trimming at V came to 6 bases and at J to 6 bases, leaving 12 bases not matched to a gene. The CDR3 loop spans 16 amino acids. This chain's CDR3 is CATRDPTGGSLNEQFF. Written as DNA, the CDR3 is TGTGCCACCAGAGACCCTACAGGGGGCTCCCTCAATGAGCAGTTCTTC.

The chain links TRBV10-3 to TRBJ2-3, with TRBD2 matching 8 bases. This CDR3 is built from 13 residues. Germline CDR1 reads ENHRY; CDR2 reads SYGVKD. V lost 6 bases and J lost 3; bases outside the gene matches: 2. CDR3 nucleotide sequence: TGTGCCATCAGCGGGGGGGGAACAGATACGCAGTATTTT. Translating it yields CAISGGGTDTQYF.

The V gene is TRBV19, the J gene TRBJ2-7; the match to TRBD1 covers 9 bases. Germline V gene sequence: CDR1 LNHDA, CDR2 SQIVND (reference sequence). The CDR3 has 13 residues. V shed 6 bases and J 6 bases; nucleotides not matched to a gene: 6. This CDR3 reads CASRDRGVGEQYF. The DNA of the CDR3 is TGTGCCAGTAGGGACAGGGGAGTAGGCGAGCAGTACTTC.

The chain couples TRBV30 to TRBJ1-5; tentatively, D is TRBD1 (6 bases). The CDR3 has 15 amino acids. The V gene lost 0 bases and the J gene lost 7 bases, with 16 bases spanning the gap. Germline CDR1 reads GTSNPN; CDR2 reads SVGIG (reference sequence). In nucleotides, the CDR3 is TGTGCCTGGAGTGTTTTGGGGGCAGATCCCCAGCCCCAGCATTTT. Encoded protein: CAWSVLGADPQPQHF. Together with reference TRBV30 and TRBJ1-5, the CDR3 gives the full variable domain: SQTIHQWPATLVQPVGSPLSLECTVEGTSNPNLYWYRQAAGRGLQLLFYSVGIGQISSEVPQNLSASRPQDRQFILSSKKLLLSDSGFYLCAWSVLGADPQPQHFGDGTRLSIL.

This chain links TRBV29-1 with TRBJ1-1; perhaps TRBD1 as D (6 bases). Between the trimmed V and J ends, which lost 4 bases and 5 bases, there was a span of 23 bases. This CDR3 contains 16 residues. Per germline, CDR1 SQVTM and CDR2 ANQGSEA. This CDR3 is CSVALGQGPYWTEAFF. As DNA, the CDR3 is TGCAGCGTTGCTCTGGGACAAGGCCCGTATTGGACTGAAGCTTTCTTT. The full variable domain, its missing parts supplied by reference TRBV29-1 and TRBJ1-1, is SAVISQKPSRDICQRGTSLTIQCQVDSQVTMMFWYRQQPGQSLTLIATANQGSEATYESGFVIDKFPISRPNLTFSTLTVSNMSPEDSSIYLCSVALGQGPYWTEAFFGQGTRLTVV.

This chain joins TRBV7-3 and TRBJ2-7; TRBD2 matches at 9 bases. The germline CDR1 and CDR2 sequences are SGHTA and FQGTGA. V lost 2 bases and J lost 3; bases outside the gene matches: 5. The CDR3 length is 15 residues. CDR3 in amino acids: CASSLLAGRNYEQYF. The CDR3 DNA follows: TGTGCCAGCAGCTTACTAGCGGGGAGGAACTACGAGCAGTACTTC.

The chain recombines TRBV6-5 with TRBJ1-1; 7 bases are shared with TRBD1. Germline lookup yields CDR1 MNHEY and CDR2 SVGAGI. The CDR3 has 12 residues. Trimming at V came to 7 bases and at J to 7 bases, leaving 6 bases not matched to a gene. The CDR3 protein is CASKGGDSEAFF. In DNA form, the CDR3 reads TGTGCCAGCAAAGGGGGCGACAGTGAAGCTTTCTTT.

The chain uses TRBV3-1 (or the pseudogene TRBV3-2) and TRBJ2-7, with a tentative D call TRBD2 (6 bases). Trimming left V 4 bases short and J 2 bases short, with 21 bases between. CDR1 LGHDT and CDR2 YNNKEL come from the germline V gene (reference sequence). This CDR3 contains 17 residues. The chain's CDR3 is CASSPREYFPWTYEQYF. Written as DNA, the CDR3 is TGTGCCAGCAGCCCCCGGGAGTACTTCCCCTGGACCTACGAGCAGTACTTC.

This chain links TRBV4-1 with TRBJ1-2; 9 bases match TRBD1. The V segment lost 1 base and the J segment 4 bases; nucleotides outside the gene matches: 13. Per germline, CDR1 MGHRA and CDR2 YSYEKL. This CDR3 comprises 18 residues. CDR3 coding DNA: TGCGCCAGCAGCCAAGTCTGGGACAGGGAACGGAGAGGCTATGGCTACACCTTC. It specifies CASSQVWDRERRGYGYTF.

The chain links TRBV7-8 to TRBJ1-4, with a possible D match to TRBD1 (5 bases). CDR1 and CDR2 from the germline V gene are SGHVS and FQNEAQ. The CDR3 spans 17 residues. The V end lost 5 bases, the J end lost 6 bases, and 22 bases lay between the germline ends. The CDR3 DNA reads as TGTGCCAGCAGCCTAACGATAGCGGGACGAGGGGATGAAAAACTGTTTTTT. Residues: CASSLTIAGRGDEKLFF. Looking up the rest from reference TRBV7-8 and TRBJ1-4 gives the full variable domain: GAGVSQSPRYKVAKRGQDVALRCDPISGHVSLFWYQQALGQGPEFLTYFQNEAQLDKSGLPSDRFFAERPEGSVSTLKIQRTQQEDSAVYLCASSLTIAGRGDEKLFFGSGTQLSVL.

The rearrangement uses TRBV7-8 and TRBJ2-7, with 7 bases lining up with TRBD1. Germline CDR1 is SGHVS and CDR2 is FQNEAQ. The CDR3 has 16 residues. The V and J ends lost 2 bases and 0 bases, in that order; junction bases with no gene match: 7. The CDR3 loop reads CASSLPQTGSSYEQYF. In DNA form, the CDR3 reads TGTGCCAGCAGCTTACCGCAGACAGGGAGCTCCTACGAGCAGTACTTC.

This rearrangement joins TRBV9 to TRBJ1-6, with unresolved D. Germline CDR1 is SGDLS and CDR2 is YYNGEE. Trimming took 4 bases from V and 10 from J, leaving 21 bases between them. The CDR3 spans 16 residues. CDR3 bases: TGTGCCAGCAGCCTAGCAGAGGGAGCTCCGGAGTCACCCCTCCACTTT. It encodes CASSLAEGAPESPLHF.

The rearrangement joins TRBV9 to TRBJ2-3; 11 positions match TRBD2. Germline CDR1 reads SGDLS; CDR2 reads YYNGEE. V dropped 3 bases and J dropped 5; count of bases not matched to a gene: 11. The CDR3 covers 17 residues. This CDR3 is CASSATTSGAFRDTQYF. DNA for the CDR3: TGTGCCAGCAGCGCTACGACTAGCGGGGCTTTTCGAGATACGCAGTATTTT.

The chain uses TRBV9 and TRBJ2-5, with D possibly TRBD2 on 7 matching bases. V shed 0 bases and J shed 5 bases, with 17 bases lying between them. In germline, CDR1 is SGDLS, CDR2 YYNGEE. This CDR3 is 16 amino acids long. CDR3 in amino acids: CASSVGGGGRGETQYF. In DNA form, the CDR3 reads TGTGCCAGCAGCGTAGGAGGGGGGGGGAGAGGCGAGACCCAGTACTTC.

This sequence joins TRBV25-1 and TRBJ2-1, with TRBD2 identical over 13 bases. Trimming cost V 3 bases and J 14 bases; bases outside gene matches: 13. The CDR3 runs 16 residues. Looked up from germline, CDR1 is MGHDK and CDR2 is SYGVNS. The CDR3 DNA follows: TGTGCCAGCAGTGACCCCACGACTAGCGGGGGGCCTAGTGAGTTCTTC. It encodes CASSDPTTSGGPSEFF.

DNA of the CDR3: TGTGCCAGCTCACCGGCGGGCTACGAGCAGTACTTC. It translates to CASSPAGYEQYF. The chain has TRBV18 and TRBJ2-7, with D possibly being TRBD2 (5 bases). Germline loops: CDR1 KGHSH, CDR2 LQKENI. Deletions cut 3 bases from V and 3 bases from J, with 6 bases between. The CDR3 covers 12 residues.

The chain links TRBV15 to TRBJ1-3; D is ambiguous. Germline V lookup: CDR1 LNHNV, CDR2 YYDKDF (reference sequence). Between the trimmed V and J ends, which lost 0 bases and 5 bases, there was a span of 5 bases. The CDR3 spans 13 residues. The DNA of the CDR3 is TGTGCCACCAGCAGAGACGAGAGAAACACCATATATTTT. This translates into CATSRDERNTIYF.

This sequence joins TRBV7-3 and TRBJ2-1; TRBD2 agrees at 9 bases. Germline V gives CDR1 SGHTA, CDR2 FQGTGA. There are 17 residues in the CDR3. J was trimmed by 4 bases and V by 4 bases; bases with no gene match: 11. CDR3 protein: CASSSRGLAGRYNEQFF. CDR3 nucleotide sequence: TGTGCCAGCAGCTCCCGGGGGCTAGCGGGGAGATACAATGAGCAGTTCTTC.

This chain joins TRBV6-1 and TRBJ2-1; D is possibly TRBD2 (5 bases). The CDR3 sequence is 16 residues long. Trimming cost V 0 bases and J 3 bases, with 12 bases left between them. The germline gives CDR1 MNHNS, CDR2 SASEGT. CDR3 in amino acids: CASSEAQTDFYNEQFF. CDR3 sequence (DNA): TGTGCCAGCAGTGAAGCCCAAACGGACTTCTACAATGAGCAGTTCTTC.

The chain combines TRBV2 with TRBJ1-6, with D possibly matching TRBD1 (6 bases). V lost 1 base and J lost 9, with 10 bases in between. The CDR3 runs 14 residues. CDR1 is SNHLY and CDR2 is FYNNEI in the germline V gene. CDR3 sequence: CASSEGGPRSPLHF. In DNA, the CDR3 is TGTGCCAGCAGTGAAGGGGGGCCTCGTTCACCCCTCCACTTT.

CDR3 DNA: TGCGCCAGCAGCTTGGAGGGACAGGGGGCGATCGATGAGCAGTTCTTC. Its translation is CASSLEGQGAIDEQFF. The J gene is TRBJ2-1, the V gene TRBV5-1; 12 positions agree with TRBD1. Germline CDR1 and CDR2: SGHRS and YFSETQ. With 0 bases clipped from V and 8 bases from J, the junction kept 6 bases outside the gene matches. The CDR3 runs to 16 residues. Looking up the rest from reference TRBV5-1 and TRBJ2-1 gives the full variable domain: KAGVTQTPRYLIKTRGQQVTLSCSPISGHRSVSWYQQTPGQGLQFLFEYFSETQRNKGNFPGRFSGRQFSNSRSEMNVSTLELGDSALYLCASSLEGQGAIDEQFFGPGTRLTVL.

The genes are TRBV9 and TRBJ1-2; 9 bases align to TRBD1. The CDR3 is 15 residues long. The J segment lost 8 bases and the V segment lost 2 bases, leaving 10 bases of the junction unmatched. Per the germline V gene, CDR1 is SGDLS and CDR2 is YYNGEE. The CDR3 coding sequence is TGTGCCAGCAGCGTCCCGGGACAGGGTCCTGGCGGCTACACCTTC. This codes for CASSVPGQGPGGYTF.

This CDR3 is CATSDLGGTQPQHF. Here the CDR3 DNA reads TGTGCCACCAGTGATCTCGGGGGAACTCAGCCCCAGCATTTT. The V and J genes are TRBV24-1 and TRBJ1-5; TRBD1 is a possible D gene (5 bases). V lost 3 bases to trimming and J lost 6 bases, with 11 bases between them. Germline values: CDR1 KGHDR, CDR2 SFDVKD. This CDR3 is 14 amino acids long.

The genes are TRBV7-2 and TRBJ1-5; 7 nucleotides align to TRBD1. Germline loops: CDR1 SGHTA, CDR2 FQGNSA. This CDR3 contains 15 residues. Unmatched junction bases numbered 5, after V lost 1 base and J lost 5 bases. The CDR3 is CASSLEGAEYQPQHF. The CDR3 nucleotides are TGTGCCAGCAGCTTAGAGGGGGCTGAGTATCAGCCCCAGCATTTT.

J is TRBJ2-5 and V is TRBV5-1, with D possibly being TRBD2 (5 bases). CDR3 length equals 16 residues. Germline V gene lookup returns CDR1 SGHRS and CDR2 YFSETQ. V lost 4 bases, J lost 1 base, and 17 bases lay in between. CDR3 loop: CASSPHRTRTQETQYF. In DNA, the CDR3 is TGCGCCAGCAGCCCACATAGGACTCGAACCCAAGAGACCCAGTACTTC. Combining the CDR3 with reference TRBV5-1 and TRBJ2-5 gives the whole variable domain KAGVTQTPRYLIKTRGQQVTLSCSPISGHRSVSWYQQTPGQGLQFLFEYFSETQRNKGNFPGRFSGRQFSNSRSEMNVSTLELGDSALYLCASSPHRTRTQETQYFGPGTRLLVL.

The genes are TRBV18 and TRBJ1-1; 7 bases align to TRBD1. The V segment lost 8 bases and the J segment 6 bases; nucleotides outside the gene matches: 6. Germline CDR1 KGHSH, CDR2 LQKENI. The CDR3 extends over 12 amino acids. Here the CDR3 DNA reads TGTGCCAGCGCATTACAGGGGCCTGAAGCTTTCTTT. Translated: CASALQGPEAFF.

The gene calls are TRBV7-9 and TRBJ2-5, with 9 bases lining up with TRBD2. Germline V lookup: CDR1 SEHNR, CDR2 FQNEAQ (reference sequence). The trim removed 1 base at V and 4 bases at J, leaving 1 base unmatched. The CDR3 covers 14 residues. The CDR3 DNA sequence: TGTGCCAGCAGCTTAGTACTAGCGGGAGAGACCCAGTACTTC. This gives the protein CASSLVLAGETQYF.

The rearrangement links TRBV4-3 to TRBJ2-1, with D possibly being TRBD2 (5 bases). The germline V gene encodes CDR1 LGHNA and CDR2 YSLEER. The CDR3 contains 14 residues. Trimming cost V 2 bases and J 8 bases, with 13 bases left between them. CDR3: CASSQIGESDEQFF. DNA for the CDR3: TGCGCCAGCAGCCAAATCGGGGAGAGCGATGAGCAGTTCTTC.

The V gene is TRBV5-1, the J gene TRBJ2-1; 10 bases align to TRBD2. This CDR3 is built from 22 residues. Germline assignment: CDR1 SGHRS and CDR2 YFSETQ. Losses at the gene ends were 2 bases for V and 3 bases for J; bases not matched to a gene: 23. CDR3 DNA sequence: TGCGCCAGCAGCTTCGGGTTACCACGTCTAGCGGGGGCCCAGATTCTCTACAATGAGCAGTTCTTC. The encoded protein is CASSFGLPRLAGAQILYNEQFF.

A remark on this clone: The junction differs from germline at one of its ends, possibly a read error. The V and J genes are TRBV7-7 and TRBJ2-5; 9 bases map to TRBD1. The CDR3 consists of 17 residues. Per germline, CDR1 SSHAT and CDR2 FNYEAQ (reference sequence). Here the CDR3 DNA reads TGTGCTAGCAGCTTAGGTCTCGGGACAGGGAGACAAGAGACCCAGTACTTC. Translating it yields CASSLGLGTGRQETQYF.

V is TRBV7-2 and J is TRBJ2-3; possible D gene TRBD2, 6 bases. V was cut by 6 bases and J by 2 bases, with 12 bases left in between. Germline values: CDR1 SGHTA, CDR2 FQGNSA. This CDR3 region has 14 residues. The CDR3 reads CASRLGTSTDTQYF. In DNA form, the CDR3 reads TGTGCCAGCAGACTAGGGACTTCCACAGATACGCAGTATTTT.